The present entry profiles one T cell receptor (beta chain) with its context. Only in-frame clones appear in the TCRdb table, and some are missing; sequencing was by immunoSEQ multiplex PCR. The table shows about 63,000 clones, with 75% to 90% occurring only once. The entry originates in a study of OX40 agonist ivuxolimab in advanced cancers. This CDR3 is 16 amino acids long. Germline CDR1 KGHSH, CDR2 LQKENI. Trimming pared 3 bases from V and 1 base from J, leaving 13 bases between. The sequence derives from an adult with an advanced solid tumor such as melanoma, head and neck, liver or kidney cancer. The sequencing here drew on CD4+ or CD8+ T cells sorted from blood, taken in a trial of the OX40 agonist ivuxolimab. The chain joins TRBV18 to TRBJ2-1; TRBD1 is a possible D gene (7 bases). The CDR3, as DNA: TGTGCCAGCTCACCCCGGGCAGGGGGGTCCTACAATGAGCAGTTCTTC. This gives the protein CASSPRAGGSYNEQFF.